What follows are 5 T cell receptor beta chains derived from one specimen sequenced in a study of beta chain features in type 1 diabetes. The investigators reverse transcribed all of the isolated RNA, so they sequenced expressed TCRB transcripts. Assay used: immunoSEQ multiplex PCR; TCRdb lists only in-frame clones, some missing. The table has approximately 300,000 clones, about 11% seen once. The specimen was naive CD4+ T cells from blood. These receptors originate from a woman in her twenties or thirties in good health.

There are a few counts of this clone. The V gene is TRBV11-1, the J gene TRBJ2-5; TRBD1 agrees at 9 bases. This CDR3 spans 15 amino acids. The J segment lost 2 bases and the V segment lost 6 bases, leaving 7 bases of the junction unmatched. CDR1 SGHAT and CDR2 FQDESV come from the germline V gene (reference sequence). The CDR3 is CASRNPGQGQETQYF. CDR3 coding DNA: TGTGCCAGCAGGAATCCGGGACAGGGACAAGAGACCCAGTACTTC.

This chain uses TRBV4-3 with TRBJ2-7, with 8 bases that match TRBD2. CDR3 length: 15 amino acids. V lost 4 bases, J lost 0 bases, and 5 bases stayed unmatched. Per germline, CDR1 LGHNA and CDR2 YSLEER. Written as DNA, the CDR3 is TGCGCCAGCAGCCCGGAGCGGGAGTCCTCCTACGAGCAGTACTTC. This sequence encodes CASSPERESSYEQYF.

The V call is TRBV5-4, the J call TRBJ1-2, with D uncertain. The CDR3 extends over 15 amino acids. Germline CDR1 and CDR2: SGHNT and YYREEE (reference sequence). V lost 0 bases and J 2 bases, leaving 11 bases between the germline ends. The CDR3 DNA reads as TGTGCCAGCAGCTTGGCGGGTTTTGGGAACTATGGCTACACCTTC. Translated, it gives CASSLAGFGNYGYTF. Full variable domain (rest looked up from reference TRBV5-4 and TRBJ1-2): ETGVTQSPTHLIKTRGQQVTLRCSSQSGHNTVSWYQQALGQGPQFIFQYYREEENGRGNFPPRFSGLQFPNYSSELNVNALELDDSALYLCASSLAGFGNYGYTFGSGTRLTVV.

This clone was counted a few times. The chain couples TRBV19 to TRBJ1-2; D unresolved. Germline CDR1 and CDR2: LNHDA and SQIVND (reference sequence). The CDR3 spans 15 residues. The V end lost 9 bases, the J end lost 2 bases, and 19 bases lay between the germline ends. CDR3: CASTFVGEFNYGYTF. The DNA for the CDR3 is TGTGCCAGCACCTTCGTCGGGGAATTCAACTATGGCTACACCTTC.

V is TRBV19 and J is TRBJ2-7; 13 bases map to TRBD2. With V trimmed by 7 bases and J by 3 bases, 9 bases remained unmatched. Germline CDR1 reads LNHDA; CDR2 reads SQIVND (reference sequence). The length of the CDR3 is 16 residues. This chain's CDR3 is CASTPLAGGPNYEQYF. In nucleotides, the CDR3 is TGTGCCAGTACCCCACTAGCGGGAGGGCCTAACTACGAGCAGTACTTC.